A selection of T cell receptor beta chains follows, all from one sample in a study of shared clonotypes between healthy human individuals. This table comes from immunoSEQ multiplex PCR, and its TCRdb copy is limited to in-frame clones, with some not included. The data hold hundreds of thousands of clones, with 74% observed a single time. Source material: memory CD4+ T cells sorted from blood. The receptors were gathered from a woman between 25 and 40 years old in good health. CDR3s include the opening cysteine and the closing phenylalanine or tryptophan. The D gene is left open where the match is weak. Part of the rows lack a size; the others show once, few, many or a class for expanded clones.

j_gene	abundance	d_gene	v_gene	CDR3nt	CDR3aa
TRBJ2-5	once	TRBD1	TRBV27	TGTGCCAGCAGTCTTCAGGGGGCGCAGGAGACCCAGTACTTC	CASSLQGAQETQYF
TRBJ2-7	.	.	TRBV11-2	TGTGCCAGCAGCTCCGCCATTCGGGCGGACCCCTACGAGCAGTACTTC	CASSSAIRADPYEQYF
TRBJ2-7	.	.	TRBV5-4	TGTGCCAGCAGCTTGGGGTTAGCGGTTCCCTACGAGCAGTACTTC	CASSLGLAVPYEQYF
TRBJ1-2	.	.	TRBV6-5	TGTGCCAGCAGTTACTCGAACAGGCTCTATGGCTACACCTTC	CASSYSNRLYGYTF
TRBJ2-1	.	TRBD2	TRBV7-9	TGTGCCAGCAGCTTATATCGCGGGAGCTGGGATGAGCAGTTCTTC	CASSLYRGSWDEQFF
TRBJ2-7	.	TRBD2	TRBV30	TGTGCCTGGAAAACCGGGACTAGCGGGAGGGCGCAGTACTTC	CAWKTGTSGRAQYF
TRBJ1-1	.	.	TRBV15	TGTGCCACCAGCAGAGACCCTTTAGAGAACACTGAAGCTTTCTTT	CATSRDPLENTEAFF
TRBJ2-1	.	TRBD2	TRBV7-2	TGTGCCAGCAGCTTATTAGCGGGAGGGCGCAATGAGCAGTTCTTC	CASSLLAGGRNEQFF
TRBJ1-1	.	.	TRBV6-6	TGTGCCAGCAGTGCAGGGCGGACTGAAGCTTTCTTT	CASSAGRTEAFF
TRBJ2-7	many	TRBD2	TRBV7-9	TGTGCCAGCAGCTTACTCACTAGCGGGAGGGGGGAGCAGTACTTC	CASSLLTSGRGEQYF
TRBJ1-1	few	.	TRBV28	TGTGCCAGCAGTTCCCCCTGGGGGCGGAACACTGAAGCTTTCTTT	CASSSPWGRNTEAFF
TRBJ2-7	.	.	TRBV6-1	TGTGCCAGCAGTGAACAGGGCAGGGGTAGGGGCGAGCAGTACTTC	CASSEQGRGRGEQYF
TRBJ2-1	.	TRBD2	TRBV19	TGTGCCAGTAGTATAGGAGCGGGAGGGGCCTACAATGAGCAGTTCTTC	CASSIGAGGAYNEQFF
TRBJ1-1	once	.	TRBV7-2	TGTGCCAGCAGCTTAGGGGTAGGGAGGACTGAAGCTTTCTTT	CASSLGVGRTEAFF
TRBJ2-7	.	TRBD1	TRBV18	TGTGCCAGCTCACCGACAGGGGGAGATTATAGGGTGCAGTACTTC	CASSPTGGDYRVQYF
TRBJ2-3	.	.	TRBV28	TGTGCCAGCATTCGCTCAGGTCCAGATACGCAGTATTTT	CASIRSGPDTQYF